This TCR beta chain was found in a study of breast tumors, draining lymph nodes, adjacent tissues (dated by TCRdb to the mid-2010s). Concerning the study at large: In breast cancer patients, the study compared the TCR beta repertoires of tumor, adjacent nontumor tissue and axillary lymph nodes. The study aimed to assess the relationships and possible T-cell exchange between tumor, surrounding tissue and draining lymph node repertoires in human breast cancer. Broad study findings and their caveats: The conclusion that tumor T cells originate in lymph nodes was presented as consistent with a hypothesis rather than as directly demonstrated. In luminal-like breast cancer, tumor and nontumor tissue repertoires resembled each other significantly more than in basal-like breast cancer. Tumors showed preferential V and J gene usage, and their T-cell repertoire diversity fell below that of lymph nodes yet above that of nontumor tissue. The data were considered consistent with the idea that most tumor T cells come from the lymph node and then expand in tumor tissue.

The lymph node samples were taken from the axillary draining lymph nodes of breast cancer patients. Sequenced using an Illumina HiSeq 2000. TCR beta chain libraries were generated by multiplex PCR amplification. The amplified TCR beta chain products were analyzed by high-throughput sequencing. TCRdb applied fastp at Q25 and MiXCR to the public reads, then kept only in-frame beta chains. Entries are consolidated by CDR3 protein sequence, retaining the most common genes and DNA. The sample table contains about 300,000 distinct CDR3 sequences; only one count was recorded for 30% of them. The ten most abundant clones make up more than 0.95% of the sample. Notes on this clonotype: Its recognized antigen is unknown. No much larger clone is present one base from it, and per-base qualities are unavailable.

Its CDR3 holds 16 amino acids, cysteine through phenylalanine. Kept here is only the CDR3 DNA, which spans 48 bases and is read in frame from base 1. CDR1 and CDR2 are read off the germline V gene as SGHVS and FQNEAQ. V gives up 2 bases and J gives up 5 bases, and the segment between their germline ends measures 13 bases. The sample consisted of axillary lymph node tissue. The rearranged chain carries TRBV7-8 and TRBJ1-6, with TRBD1 tentatively as D gene (6 bases match). This TCR came from a female donor with breast cancer. Some clones in this sample may be carry-over from other donors' samples. Here the CDR3 is given as CASSLLVAGDNSPLHF. The base sequence is TGTGCCAGCAGCTTATTAGTGGCAGGGGATAATTCACCCCTCCACTTT.